This T cell receptor beta chain was documented in a study of blood T cell repertoires in COVID-19. In the study overall: Samples came from the United States, Italy and Spain, spanning acute and convalescent COVID-19. PBMCs, B-cell-depleted T cells, or T cells were the source of the cDNA or gDNA that made up the material.

Germline CDR1 reads ENHRY; CDR2 reads SYGVKD. V was clipped by 3 bases and J by 7 bases; unmatched bases: 4. The CDR3 loop spans 14 amino acids. Per the authors' pipeline: By means of reference gene primer amplification, nucleated cell counts were estimated. The table came from immunoSEQ multiplex PCR; TCRdb's copy has only in-frame clones and leaves some out. The DNA was the basis for D and trimming; V, J and clone size are from that table. In the table there are fewer than 90,000 clones, about 83% of which are singletons. The receptor was isolated from a man between 65 and 85 years old with acute or convalescent COVID-19. The specimen sequenced was peripheral blood. The genes are TRBV10-3 and TRBJ1-5, with TRBD1 identical over 9 bases. The CDR3, as DNA: TGTGCCATCAGTGAATGGACAGGGGACCAGCCCCAGCATTTT. Translation gives CAISEWTGDQPQHF.